A selection of T cell receptor beta chains follows, all from one sample in a study of blood T cells in healthy people across ages. TCRdb redid the calling of the 5' RACE reads with MiXCR, one entry per CDR3 protein. Counted here are about 510,000 distinct CDR3 sequences, about a quarter occurring once; the ten biggest clones make up approximately 4%. The data were also submitted as part of a second study, on T cells of mothers and their children.

Specimen: blood. The receptors were gathered from a boy between 2 and 10 years old in good health. Both conserved end residues are part of each CDR3. D genes are given only for firm matches. Clone size is shown for a subset of rows, as once, few, many or a class of expanded clone.

CDR3 DNA | CDR3 protein | CDR3 length | V gene | D gene | clone size | J gene
TGTGCCAGCAGCTTGATGATAGACCGCTACAATGAGCAGTTCTTC | CASSLMIDRYNEQFF | 15 | TRBV7-9 | NA | NA | TRBJ2-1
TGTGCCATCAGTGCCGACAGGGGGGGGTTTGAGCAGTACTTC | CAISADRGGFEQYF | 14 | TRBV10-3 | TRBD1 | few | TRBJ2-7
TGCGCCAGCAGCTTGGACAGCCCCCCCTACGAGCAGTACTTC | CASSLDSPPYEQYF | 14 | TRBV5-1 | NA | NA | TRBJ2-7
TGTGCCAGCTCACCCCCAGAGGGTAGCACAGATACGCAGTATTTT | CASSPPEGSTDTQYF | 15 | TRBV18 | NA | NA | TRBJ2-3
TGTGCCAGCAGCTTAGTGGGTGACAGGCGGGGGAACATTCAGTACTTC | CASSLVGDRRGNIQYF | 16 | TRBV7-9 | NA | NA | TRBJ2-4
TGCAGTGCCCTTCCCCTCATTTTGCGGGAGGACGACACAGATACGCAGTATTTT | CSALPLILREDDTDTQYF | 18 | TRBV20-1 | TRBD2 | NA | TRBJ2-3
TGTGCCAGCACACTAGCGGGAGGTAATGCCGAGCAGTACTTC | CASTLAGGNAEQYF | 14 | TRBV6-6 | TRBD2 | few | TRBJ2-7
TGCAGTGCAAAAGGTGCGGACTACTTACTCGAGCAGTACTTC | CSAKGADYLLEQYF | 14 | TRBV20-1 | NA | NA | TRBJ2-7
TGTGCCAGCAGCCAAGTAGGTACGGCTAATGAAAAACTGTTTTTT | CASSQVGTANEKLFF | 15 | TRBV3-1 | NA | few | TRBJ1-4
TGCGCCAGCAGCTTGGGGGACGGCCTTCGGGAGACCCAGTACTTC | CASSLGDGLRETQYF | 15 | TRBV5-1 | NA | few | TRBJ2-5
TGCGCCAGCAGCCAAGAATATGAGCGATCGTTGGCCAAAAACATTCAGTACTTC | CASSQEYERSLAKNIQYF | 18 | TRBV4-1 | NA | NA | TRBJ2-4
TGTGCCAGCAGTTCGGGGAATCAGCCCCAGCATTTT | CASSSGNQPQHF | 12 | TRBV6-6 | NA | NA | TRBJ1-5
TGTGCCAGCAGAACGAACGTGGGACCAATCTACGAGCAGTACTTC | CASRTNVGPIYEQYF | 15 | TRBV27 | NA | NA | TRBJ2-7
TGTGCCAGCAGTGGAGGCGGGGGCCTCTCTGGGGCCAACGTCCTGACTTTC | CASSGGGGLSGANVLTF | 17 | TRBV6-4 | NA | many | TRBJ2-6
TGCAGCGTTGAAGATCATGTGGGGCGAAACACCGGGGAGCTGTTTTTT | CSVEDHVGRNTGELFF | 16 | TRBV29-1 | NA | NA | TRBJ2-2
TGTGCCAGCAGTTCGGGACAGTTCATTCAGTACTTC | CASSSGQFIQYF | 12 | TRBV6-5 | TRBD1 | NA | TRBJ2-4
TGCGCCAGCAGCTTGGTTGTGACTAACAATGAGCAGTTCTTC | CASSLVVTNNEQFF | 14 | TRBV5-1 | NA | once | TRBJ2-1
TGCAGTGCTCACCAGGGTAATCAGCCCCAGCATTTT | CSAHQGNQPQHF | 12 | TRBV20-1 | NA | NA | TRBJ1-5
TGTGCCAGCAGTGCGCATGGTGGGGACAGGGGGCAGGAAGAGACCCAGTACTTC | CASSAHGGDRGQEETQYF | 18 | TRBV2 | TRBD1 | few | TRBJ2-5
TGTGCCACCTTGTTACCGGGACAGCCTGTTTCCTTC | CATLLPGQPVSF | 12 | TRBV2 | TRBD1 | few | TRBJ2-5
TGTGCCAGCAGCGTCGAAGGGACAGCCTCTGGAAACACCATATATTTT | CASSVEGTASGNTIYF | 16 | TRBV9 | TRBD1 | NA | TRBJ1-3
TGTGCCAGCAGTTTAACCAGTTACTCATGGGGTTCCAATGAGCAGTTCTTC | CASSLTSYSWGSNEQFF | 17 | TRBV27 | NA | few | TRBJ2-1
TGTGCCAGCAGCCAAGATATGGTAGGGGGACTAAGCACAGATACGCAGTATTTT | CASSQDMVGGLSTDTQYF | 18 | TRBV4-2 | NA | NA | TRBJ2-3
TGCAGTGCTCCCGCCCCCAAGACAGGGGGCTACACCGGGGAGCTGTTTTTT | CSAPAPKTGGYTGELFF | 17 | TRBV20-1 | TRBD1 | few | TRBJ2-2
TGCAGTGCTAGAGATAGCGGGAGGGCGAGTCCTTATGAGCAGTTCTTC | CSARDSGRASPYEQFF | 16 | TRBV20-1 | TRBD2 | few | TRBJ2-1
TGTGCCAGCAGTTCCCTATTCGGACGATTCTCCTACAATGAGCAGTTCTTC | CASSSLFGRFSYNEQFF | 17 | TRBV12-3/TRBV12-4 | NA | NA | TRBJ2-1
TGTGCCAGCAGCCCCGGGACAGGGAACTCCTACGAGCAGTACTTC | CASSPGTGNSYEQYF | 15 | TRBV7-6 | TRBD1 | NA | TRBJ2-7
TGTGCCAGCAGGCTATCAGGGGGCGCGGACACTGAAGCTTTCTTT | CASRLSGGADTEAFF | 15 | TRBV6-2/TRBV6-3 | TRBD1 | few | TRBJ1-1
TGCGCCAGCAGCGGCAGGGATTTTAACACTGAAGCTTTCTTT | CASSGRDFNTEAFF | 14 | TRBV5-1 | NA | NA | TRBJ1-1
TGTGCCAGCAGTTCGGTAAAAGGAGAAAAACTGTTTTTT | CASSSVKGEKLFF | 13 | TRBV12-3/TRBV12-4 | NA | few | TRBJ1-4
TGTGCCACCAGCAGACCTTCTGACTTGCTAAACATTCAGTACTTC | CATSRPSDLLNIQYF | 15 | TRBV15 | NA | few | TRBJ2-4
TGTGCCAGCAGCTTATATGGGGCTAATGAAAAACTGTTTTTT | CASSLYGANEKLFF | 14 | TRBV5-4 | NA | NA | TRBJ1-4
TGTGCCAGCAGCATCCGACACCCGACAGGGGGCATCGCCGGGGAGCTGTTTTTT | CASSIRHPTGGIAGELFF | 18 | TRBV7-8 | TRBD1 | few | TRBJ2-2
TGTGCCAGCACCTCCACACGGACAGGGGGGTTCTTACCTGGGGCCAACGTCCTGACTTTC | CASTSTRTGGFLPGANVLTF | 20 | TRBV12-3/TRBV12-4 | TRBD1 | NA | TRBJ2-6
TGTGCCAGCAGCGTCGATGAACGCACAGATACGCAGTATTTT | CASSVDERTDTQYF | 14 | TRBV6-1 | NA | few | TRBJ2-3
TGCAGCGTTGAGGCAGGGACTAGCGGGAAAGAGACCCAGTACTTC | CSVEAGTSGKETQYF | 15 | TRBV29-1 | TRBD2 | few | TRBJ2-5
TGTGCCAGCAGCTTAGCGTATTGGGACAGGGGCTCCTACGAGCAGTACTTC | CASSLAYWDRGSYEQYF | 17 | TRBV7-8 | TRBD1 | NA | TRBJ2-7
TGTGCCAGTAGTATAGCCGGACAGAGTGAAGCTTTCTTT | CASSIAGQSEAFF | 13 | TRBV19 | NA | NA | TRBJ1-1
TGTGCCAGCAAACCCGGACAGGCGCATTCACCCCTCCACTTT | CASKPGQAHSPLHF | 14 | TRBV27 | TRBD1 | NA | TRBJ1-6
TGCAGCGTTGAGGCAGAGCCTGCTAACTATGGCTACACCTTC | CSVEAEPANYGYTF | 14 | TRBV29-1 | NA | few | TRBJ1-2
TGCAGTGCTAGTCCGACTAGCGGTTACAATGAGCAGTTCTTC | CSASPTSGYNEQFF | 14 | TRBV20-1 | TRBD2 | NA | TRBJ2-1
TGTGCCAGCAGCCCCGCGGACAGCACTGAAGCTTTCTTT | CASSPADSTEAFF | 13 | TRBV9 | NA | few | TRBJ1-1
TGTGCCACCGGGCGGCGAGCCCAAGAGACCCAGTACTTC | CATGRRAQETQYF | 13 | TRBV6-2/TRBV6-3 | NA | NA | TRBJ2-5
TGTGCCTTCTCTCAGGGTTCTGGGGCCAACGTCCTGACTTTC | CAFSQGSGANVLTF | 14 | TRBV30 | NA | NA | TRBJ2-6
TGTGCCAGCAGCCCGGGACAGGGTATAGGGTCCAACACCGGGGAGCTGTTTTTT | CASSPGQGIGSNTGELFF | 18 | TRBV11-1 | TRBD1 | NA | TRBJ2-2
TGCAGCGTTGACGGACTAGCGGGAGTAATCACAGATACGCAGTATTTT | CSVDGLAGVITDTQYF | 16 | TRBV29-1 | TRBD2 | NA | TRBJ2-3
TGCGCCAGCAGCTTCCGAGCGGGAGCAGATACGCAGTATTTT | CASSFRAGADTQYF | 14 | TRBV5-1 | TRBD2 | few | TRBJ2-3
TGTGCCAGCACCCATCTACAGGGGACCTATGGCTACACCTTC | CASTHLQGTYGYTF | 14 | TRBV6-5 | TRBD1 | few | TRBJ1-2
TGCGCCAGCAGCTCGGGGCGCACAGATACGCAGTATTTT | CASSSGRTDTQYF | 13 | TRBV5-1 | NA | many | TRBJ2-3
TGTGCCTGGAGTGGACTTAGCAATCAGCCCCAGCATTTT | CAWSGLSNQPQHF | 13 | TRBV30 | NA | NA | TRBJ1-5
TGTGCCAGCAGTCCGTTAACAATGGATTCACCCCTCCACTTT | CASSPLTMDSPLHF | 14 | TRBV6-6 | NA | NA | TRBJ1-6
TGCAGTGCTAGAGATATCCAGCGGGAGGTCGACGAGCAGTACTTC | CSARDIQREVDEQYF | 15 | TRBV20-1 | TRBD2 | many | TRBJ2-7
TGTGCCACCAGCAGAGTTGGGTTCGGGCAAGAGACCCAGTACTTC | CATSRVGFGQETQYF | 15 | TRBV15 | NA | few | TRBJ2-5
TGTGCCAACAGCAATGTGGCTGGCCCGGAGACCCAGTACTTC | CANSNVAGPETQYF | 14 | TRBV21-1 | NA | NA | TRBJ2-5
TGTGCCAGCAGCATGCAGGGAGTGGTTGGGACCCAGTACTTC | CASSMQGVVGTQYF | 14 | TRBV7-9 | NA | once | TRBJ2-5